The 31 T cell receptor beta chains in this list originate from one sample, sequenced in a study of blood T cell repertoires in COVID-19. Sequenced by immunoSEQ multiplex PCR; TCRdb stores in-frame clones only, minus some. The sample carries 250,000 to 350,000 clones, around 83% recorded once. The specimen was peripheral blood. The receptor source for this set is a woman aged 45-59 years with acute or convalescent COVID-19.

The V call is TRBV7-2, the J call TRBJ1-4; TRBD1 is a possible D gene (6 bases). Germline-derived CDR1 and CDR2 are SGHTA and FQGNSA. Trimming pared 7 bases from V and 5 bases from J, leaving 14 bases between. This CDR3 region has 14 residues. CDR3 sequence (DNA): TGTGCCAGCACCCCGGACAGAGCAAATGAAAAACTGTTTTTT. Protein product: CASTPDRANEKLFF.

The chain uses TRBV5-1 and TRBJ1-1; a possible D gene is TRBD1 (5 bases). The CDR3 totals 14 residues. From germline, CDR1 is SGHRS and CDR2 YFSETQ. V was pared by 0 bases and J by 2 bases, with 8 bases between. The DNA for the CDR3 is TGCGCCAGCAGCTTGGGGGGCCGTAACACTGAAGCTTTCTTT. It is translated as CASSLGGRNTEAFF.

The CDR3 region has the DNA TGCGCCAGCAGCTTGGCGTCCTCTGGAAACACCATATATTTT. Translating gives CASSLASSGNTIYF. The V and J genes are TRBV5-1 and TRBJ1-3, with D uncertain. CDR1 and CDR2 from the germline V gene are SGHRS and YFSETQ. V dropped 0 bases and J dropped 0 bases, with 4 bases sitting between them. The CDR3 has 14 residues.

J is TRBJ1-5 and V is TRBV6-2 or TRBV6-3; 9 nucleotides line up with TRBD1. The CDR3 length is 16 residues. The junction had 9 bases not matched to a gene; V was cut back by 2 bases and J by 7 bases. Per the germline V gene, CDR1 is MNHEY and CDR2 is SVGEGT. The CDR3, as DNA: TGTGCCAGCAGTTACCCGCCGGGACAGGGTCCGCAGCCCCAGCATTTT. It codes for CASSYPPGQGPQPQHF.

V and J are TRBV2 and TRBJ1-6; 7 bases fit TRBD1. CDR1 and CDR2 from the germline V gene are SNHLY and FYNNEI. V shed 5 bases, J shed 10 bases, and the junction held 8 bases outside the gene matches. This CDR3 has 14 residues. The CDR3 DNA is TGTGCCAGCAGTTCTGACAGGGAATGGTCACCCCTCCACTTT. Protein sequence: CASSSDREWSPLHF.

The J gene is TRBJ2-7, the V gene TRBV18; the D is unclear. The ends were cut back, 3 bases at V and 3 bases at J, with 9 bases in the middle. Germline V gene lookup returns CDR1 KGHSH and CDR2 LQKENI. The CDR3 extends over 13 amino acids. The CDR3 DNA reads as TGTGCCAGCTCACCCAACTCCAACTACGAGCAGTACTTC. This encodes CASSPNSNYEQYF.

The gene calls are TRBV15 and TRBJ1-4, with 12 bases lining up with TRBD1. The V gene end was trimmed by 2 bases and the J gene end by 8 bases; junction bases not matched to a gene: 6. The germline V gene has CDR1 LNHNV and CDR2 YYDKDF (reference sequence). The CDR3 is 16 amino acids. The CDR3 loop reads CATSRTRDRGQEKLFF. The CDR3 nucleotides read TGTGCCACCAGCAGAACCCGGGACAGGGGGCAGGAAAAACTGTTTTTT.

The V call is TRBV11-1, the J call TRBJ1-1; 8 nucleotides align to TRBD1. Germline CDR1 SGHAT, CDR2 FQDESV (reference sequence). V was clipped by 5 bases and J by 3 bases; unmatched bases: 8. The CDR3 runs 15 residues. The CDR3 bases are TGTGCCAGCAGCCTCAGGGGGCGCGTGGACACTGAAGCTTTCTTT. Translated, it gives CASSLRGRVDTEAFF.

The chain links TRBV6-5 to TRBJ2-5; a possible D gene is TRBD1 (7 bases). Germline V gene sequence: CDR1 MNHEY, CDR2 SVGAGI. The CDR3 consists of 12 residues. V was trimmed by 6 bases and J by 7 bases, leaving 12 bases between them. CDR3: CASSGQEGTQYF. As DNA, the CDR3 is TGTGCCAGCAGCGGACAGGAGGGGACCCAGTACTTC.

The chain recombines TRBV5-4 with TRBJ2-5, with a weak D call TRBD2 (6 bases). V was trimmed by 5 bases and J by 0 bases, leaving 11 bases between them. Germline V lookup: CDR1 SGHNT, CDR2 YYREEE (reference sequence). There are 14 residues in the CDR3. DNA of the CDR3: TGTGCCAGCAGGTCGGCGGGGAACCAAGAGACCCAGTACTTC. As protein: CASRSAGNQETQYF.

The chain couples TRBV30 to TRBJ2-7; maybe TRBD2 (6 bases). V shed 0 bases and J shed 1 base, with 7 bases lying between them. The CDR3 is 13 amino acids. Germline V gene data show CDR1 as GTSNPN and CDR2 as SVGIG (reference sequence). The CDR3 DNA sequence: TGTGCCTGGAGTGTACGGGAGTCCTACGAGCAGTACTTC. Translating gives CAWSVRESYEQYF.

CDR3 DNA sequence: TGCGCCAGCAGCCCGCCCGGACAGGGGGTGGGCACTGAAGCTTTCTTT. Translating it yields CASSPPGQGVGTEAFF. This chain joins TRBV5-1 and TRBJ1-1; 10 bases line up with TRBD1. This CDR3 comprises 16 residues. V trimming: 4 bases; J trimming: 4 bases; junction bases outside the gene matches: 10. Germline CDR1 reads SGHRS; CDR2 reads YFSETQ.

CDR3 sequence: CASSTGRGRDYEQYF. The CDR3 DNA sequence: TGTGCCAGCAGCACCGGGCGCGGGAGGGATTACGAGCAGTACTTC. The chain links TRBV7-2 to TRBJ2-7, with 9 nucleotides matching TRBD2. J gave up 4 bases and V 5 bases, and 9 bases lay outside the gene matches. CDR1 and CDR2 from the germline V gene are SGHTA and FQGNSA. The length of the CDR3 is 15 residues.

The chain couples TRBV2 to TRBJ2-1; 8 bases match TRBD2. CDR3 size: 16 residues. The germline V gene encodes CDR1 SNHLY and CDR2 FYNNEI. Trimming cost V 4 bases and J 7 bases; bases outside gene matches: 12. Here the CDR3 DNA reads TGTGCCAGCAGTGCGGACTTAGCGGGGCCCGGTAATGAGCAGTTCTTC. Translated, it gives CASSADLAGPGNEQFF.

The CDR3 DNA sequence: TGTGCCTGGAGTGAAACAGGGGGTCGCACTGAAGCTTTCTTT. This encodes CAWSETGGRTEAFF. The V and J genes are TRBV30 and TRBJ1-1; 8 bases are shared with TRBD1. There are 14 residues in the CDR3. Germline V lookup: CDR1 GTSNPN, CDR2 SVGIG (reference sequence). Losses at the gene ends were 1 base for V and 4 bases for J; bases not matched to a gene: 5.

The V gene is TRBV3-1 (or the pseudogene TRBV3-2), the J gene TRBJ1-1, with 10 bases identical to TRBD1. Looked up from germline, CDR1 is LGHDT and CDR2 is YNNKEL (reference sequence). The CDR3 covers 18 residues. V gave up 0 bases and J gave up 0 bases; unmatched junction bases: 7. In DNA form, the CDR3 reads TGTGCCAGCAGCCAAGAAAGGAGGGGACAGGGGATGAACACTGAAGCTTTCTTT. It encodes CASSQERRGQGMNTEAFF.

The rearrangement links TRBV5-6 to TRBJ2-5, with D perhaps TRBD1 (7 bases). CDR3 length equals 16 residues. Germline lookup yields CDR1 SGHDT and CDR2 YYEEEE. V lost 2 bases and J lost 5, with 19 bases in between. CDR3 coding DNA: TGTGCCAGCAGCTTATCTCGGACAGGAGGGGTGGAGACCCAGTACTTC. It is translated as CASSLSRTGGVETQYF.

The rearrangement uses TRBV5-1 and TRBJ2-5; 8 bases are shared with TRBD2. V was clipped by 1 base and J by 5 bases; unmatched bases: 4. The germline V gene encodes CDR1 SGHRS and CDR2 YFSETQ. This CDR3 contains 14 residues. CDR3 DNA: TGCGCCAGCAGCTTGCTCGGGAGGGAGGAGACCCAGTACTTC. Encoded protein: CASSLLGREETQYF.

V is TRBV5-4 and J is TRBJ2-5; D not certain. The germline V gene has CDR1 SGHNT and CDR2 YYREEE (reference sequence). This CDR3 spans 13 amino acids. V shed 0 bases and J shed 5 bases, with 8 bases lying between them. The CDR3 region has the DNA TGTGCCAGCAGCTTGGTGGGCGAGGAGACCCAGTACTTC. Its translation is CASSLVGEETQYF.

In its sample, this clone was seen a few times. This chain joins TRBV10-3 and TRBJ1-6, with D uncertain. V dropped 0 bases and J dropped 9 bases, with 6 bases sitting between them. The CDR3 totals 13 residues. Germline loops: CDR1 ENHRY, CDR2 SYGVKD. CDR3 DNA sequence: TGTGCCATCAGTGAGTCAGGAGCTTCACCCCTCCACTTT. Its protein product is CAISESGASPLHF.

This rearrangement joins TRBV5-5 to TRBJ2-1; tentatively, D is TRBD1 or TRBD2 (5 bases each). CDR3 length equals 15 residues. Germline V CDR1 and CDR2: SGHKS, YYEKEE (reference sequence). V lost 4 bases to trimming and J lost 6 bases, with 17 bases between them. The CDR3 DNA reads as TGTGCCAGCAGCCTGGGACCGGGAACGGGCAATGAGCAGTTCTTC. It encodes CASSLGPGTGNEQFF.

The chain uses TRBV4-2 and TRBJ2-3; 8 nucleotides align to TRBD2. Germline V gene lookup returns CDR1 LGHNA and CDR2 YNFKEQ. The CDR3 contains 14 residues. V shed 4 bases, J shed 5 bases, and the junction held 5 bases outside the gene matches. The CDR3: CASSPLRGGDTQYF. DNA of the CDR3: TGTGCCAGCAGCCCACTTCGGGGGGGAGATACGCAGTATTTT.

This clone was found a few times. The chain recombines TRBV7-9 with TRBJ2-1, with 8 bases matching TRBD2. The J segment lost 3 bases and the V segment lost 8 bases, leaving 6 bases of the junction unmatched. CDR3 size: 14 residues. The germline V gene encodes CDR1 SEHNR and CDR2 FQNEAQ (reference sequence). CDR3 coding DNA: TGTGCCAGCGACCCGGGACTAGACTACAATGAGCAGTTCTTC. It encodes CASDPGLDYNEQFF.

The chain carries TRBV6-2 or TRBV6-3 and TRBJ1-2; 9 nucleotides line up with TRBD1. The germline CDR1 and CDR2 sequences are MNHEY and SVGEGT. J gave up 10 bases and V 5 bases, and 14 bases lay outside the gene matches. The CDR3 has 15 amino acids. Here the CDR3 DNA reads TGTGCCAGCAGTCCCCCCGGGACAGGGTATCAGGCCTACACCTTC. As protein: CASSPPGTGYQAYTF.

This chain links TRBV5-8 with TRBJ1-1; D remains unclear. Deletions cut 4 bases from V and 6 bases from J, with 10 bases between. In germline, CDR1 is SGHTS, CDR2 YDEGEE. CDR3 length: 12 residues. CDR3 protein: CASSPSGPEAFF. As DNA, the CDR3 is TGTGCCAGCAGCCCATCAGGCCCTGAAGCTTTCTTT.

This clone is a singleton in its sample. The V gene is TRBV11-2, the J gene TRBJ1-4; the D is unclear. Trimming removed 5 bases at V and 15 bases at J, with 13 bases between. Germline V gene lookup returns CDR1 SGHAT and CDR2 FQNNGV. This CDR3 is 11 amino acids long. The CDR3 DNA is TGTGCCAGCAGCCTTAAGGAGAAGGTGTTTTTT. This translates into CASSLKEKVFF.

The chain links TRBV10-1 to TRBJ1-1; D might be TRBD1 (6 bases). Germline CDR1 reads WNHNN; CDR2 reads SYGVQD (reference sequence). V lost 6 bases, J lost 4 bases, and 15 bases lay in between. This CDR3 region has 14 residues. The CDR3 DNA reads TGCGCCAGCAGCGAAGGGGGTGAGGGCACTGAAGCTTTCTTT. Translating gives CASSEGGEGTEAFF.

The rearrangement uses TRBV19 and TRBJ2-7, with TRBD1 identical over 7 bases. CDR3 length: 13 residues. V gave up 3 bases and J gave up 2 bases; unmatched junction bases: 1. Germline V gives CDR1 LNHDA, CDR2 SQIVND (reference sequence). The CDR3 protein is CASSIGQAYEQYF. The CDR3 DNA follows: TGTGCCAGTAGTATCGGACAGGCCTACGAGCAGTACTTC.

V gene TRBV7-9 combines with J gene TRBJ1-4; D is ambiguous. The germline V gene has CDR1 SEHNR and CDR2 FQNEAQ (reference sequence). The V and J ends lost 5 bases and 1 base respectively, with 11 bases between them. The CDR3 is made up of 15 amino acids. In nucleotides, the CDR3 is TGTGCCAGCAGCCCCCGAGGTCAAACTAATGAAAAACTGTTTTTT. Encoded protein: CASSPRGQTNEKLFF.

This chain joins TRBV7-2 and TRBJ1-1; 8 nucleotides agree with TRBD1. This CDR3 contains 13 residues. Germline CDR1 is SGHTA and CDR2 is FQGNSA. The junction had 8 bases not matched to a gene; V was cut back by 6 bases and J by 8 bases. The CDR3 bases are TGTGCCAGCAGTTCGGACAGGGCCCGCGAAGCTTTCTTT. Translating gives CASSSDRAREAFF. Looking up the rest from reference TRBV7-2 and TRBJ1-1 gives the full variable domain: GAGVSQSPSNKVTEKGKDVELRCDPISGHTALYWYRQSLGQGLEFLIYFQGNSAPDKSGLPSDRFSAERTGGSVSTLTIQRTQQEDSAVYLCASSSDRAREAFFGQGTRLTVV.

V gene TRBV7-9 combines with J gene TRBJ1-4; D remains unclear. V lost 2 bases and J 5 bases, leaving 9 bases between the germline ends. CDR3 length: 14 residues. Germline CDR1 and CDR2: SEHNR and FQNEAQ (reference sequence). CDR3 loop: CASSLNGMNEKLFF. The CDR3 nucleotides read TGTGCCAGCAGCTTAAACGGGATGAATGAAAAACTGTTTTTT.